This T cell receptor (beta chain) appears in the sequencing data of a study of blood T cell repertoires in COVID-19 (dated by TCRdb to about 2020). In the study overall: Samples from collaborators originated in the United States, Italy and Spain and spanned both the acute and convalescent phases of COVID-19. The material from the prospective study consisted of cDNA or gDNA derived from T cells, B-cell-depleted T cells, or PBMCs. Subjects who had been exposed to COVID-19, were actively infected with it, or had recovered from it provided the deeply sampled blood TCRbeta repertoires that made up the dataset. A freely available public database, intended as a resource for researchers studying the immune response to SARS-CoV-2, is where the repertoires were released. The samples were drawn from two sources: the first 160 participants of the ongoing ImmuneRACE study, and over 950 subjects contributed by 6 global collaborators. A de-identified subject ID, COVID-19 status, age in years and sex were almost always included in the sample metadata. Where HLA class I and class II types were available, the types were taken from metadata supplied by the sample provider, not from assay-based typing.

Participants in the prospective study were aged 18 to 89 years, lived in 20 to 25 United States geographic areas, and enrolled through a virtual design. To assign participants to cohorts, the prospective study relied on clinical history that participants themselves reported in a screening survey and a study questionnaire. ImmuneRACE Cohort 3 recovered participants were defined by two consecutive negative NP/OP PCR tests, healthcare professional clearance, or symptom resolution. In the prospective study, mobile phlebotomists collected whole blood, serum and a nasopharyngeal or oropharyngeal swab from each participant. Participants in the prospective study had the option to provide additional blood draws and questionnaires over a roughly two-month period. Before DNA extraction, prospective study blood samples were shipped either frozen or at room temperature. TCRbeta CDR3 regions were amplified from genomic DNA by means of the immunoSEQ Assay, a bias-controlled multiplex PCR. On the study's bioinformatics: The number of nucleated cells in each sample was estimated by amplification of reference gene primers within the assay. Sequence reads were collapsed and filtered to measure the absolute abundance of every unique TCRbeta CDR3 rearrangement. For each sample, productive Simpson clonality was calculated as the square root of Simpson's diversity index across productive rearrangements. In its TCRdb copy, this immuneACCESS table keeps in-frame sequences only and misses some clones. Where compared with another copy, unresolved V genes explain less than half of these, and the others have no known cause. Clone size and the V and J calls come from that table; the DNA yielded D and trimming. This sample gives 200,000 to 300,000 clones in total; just over 85% of them show up just once. The top ten clonotypes cover 1.5% to 2% of the sample.

Of note for this clone: The antigen it binds to is not known. The record has no base qualities; no much larger clone is one base away.

Summary of the overall study and its limitations: The amount of clinical and demographic metadata varied by source and participant and was provided uncurated.

The germline V gene (reference sequence) yields LGHDT for CDR1 and YNNKEL for CDR2. The CDR3 starts with the cysteine, ends with the phenylalanine, and has 18 residues. This entry keeps only the CDR3 DNA: 54 bases, framed from base 1. V was cut back by 1 base and J by 2 bases, leaving a gap of 15 bases between them. Source material: PBMCs or T cells enriched from blood (not recorded which). The clonotype comes from a man aged 40-55 years who had recovered from COVID-19. The V gene is TRBV3-1 (or the pseudogene TRBV3-2) and the J gene is TRBJ2-6; the D gene lacks a confident call. The CDR3 region reads CASSQVGSWIPGANVLTF. The base sequence is TGTGCCAGCAGCCAAGTGGGTAGCTGGATTCCTGGGGCCAACGTCCTGACTTTC.